A selection of T cell receptor beta chains follows, all from one sample in a study of beta chain features in type 1 diabetes. Repertoires were generated with immunoSEQ multiplex PCR, while TCRdb's copy carries only in-frame clones and drops some. The sample consists of 300,000 to 400,000 clones, roughly 14% of them appearing once. The specimen was naive CD4+ T cells from blood. The receptors derive from a woman between 18 and 29 years old with type 1 diabetes. Both conserved end residues are part of each CDR3. D genes are given only for firm matches. The size entry is marked missing in some rows and otherwise reads once, few, many or a size class.

D gene: NA
clone size: few
V gene: TRBV6-6
CDR3 length: 13
J gene: TRBJ2-5
CDR3 DNA: TGTGCCAGCAGTTTTCCGAGGGGGGAGACCCAGTACTTC
CDR3 protein: CASSFPRGETQYF

D gene: NA
clone size: few
V gene: TRBV20-1
CDR3 length: 11
J gene: TRBJ1-1
CDR3 DNA: TGCAGTGCTAGACCCGGGACTGAAGCTTTCTTT
CDR3 protein: CSARPGTEAFF

D gene: TRBD1
clone size: NA
V gene: TRBV2
CDR3 length: 14
J gene: TRBJ1-2
CDR3 DNA: TGTGCCAGCAGTCGGGACAGGACCTCCTATGGCTACACCTTC
CDR3 protein: CASSRDRTSYGYTF

D gene: TRBD2
clone size: NA
V gene: TRBV25-1
CDR3 length: 16
J gene: TRBJ2-1
CDR3 DNA: TGTGCCAGCAGTGAAGGGGGGCTAGCGGGAAACAATGAGCAGTTCTTC
CDR3 protein: CASSEGGLAGNNEQFF

D gene: TRBD1
clone size: few
V gene: TRBV7-3
CDR3 length: 15
J gene: TRBJ2-2
CDR3 DNA: TGTGCCAGCAGCCTAGATAACAGGGGCACCGGGGAGCTGTTTTTT
CDR3 protein: CASSLDNRGTGELFF

D gene: TRBD1
clone size: NA
V gene: TRBV5-1
CDR3 length: 15
J gene: TRBJ2-7
CDR3 DNA: TGCGCCAGCAGCTTGGGACAGGGAAGGAACTACAAGCAGTACTTC
CDR3 protein: CASSLGQGRNYKQYF

D gene: NA
clone size: once
V gene: TRBV18
CDR3 length: 17
J gene: TRBJ1-1
CDR3 DNA: TGTGCCAGCTCACCACCTTATCGACAGGCTATGAACACTGAAGCTTTCTTT
CDR3 protein: CASSPPYRQAMNTEAFF

D gene: TRBD2
clone size: few
V gene: TRBV7-9
CDR3 length: 15
J gene: TRBJ2-7
CDR3 DNA: TGTGCCAGCAGCTCGCTAGCGGGAGAGGCCTACGAGCAGTACTTC
CDR3 protein: CASSSLAGEAYEQYF

D gene: NA
clone size: NA
V gene: TRBV4-3
CDR3 length: 15
J gene: TRBJ2-1
CDR3 DNA: TGCGCCAGCAGCCTAGTAGGGGCCCCCTACAATGAGCAGTTCTTC
CDR3 protein: CASSLVGAPYNEQFF

D gene: TRBD2
clone size: NA
V gene: TRBV4-2
CDR3 length: 16
J gene: TRBJ2-3
CDR3 DNA: TGTGCCAGCAGCCAGGGGCTAGCGGGAGGCACAGATACGCAGTATTTT
CDR3 protein: CASSQGLAGGTDTQYF

D gene: TRBD1
clone size: NA
V gene: TRBV27
CDR3 length: 15
J gene: TRBJ1-2
CDR3 DNA: TGTGCCAGCAGTCCCCTCTCCGGGACAGTGAATGGCTACACCTTC
CDR3 protein: CASSPLSGTVNGYTF

D gene: NA
clone size: NA
V gene: TRBV4-1
CDR3 length: 14
J gene: TRBJ2-5
CDR3 DNA: TGCGCCAGCAGCCTACTGTTCGGGGTTGAGACCCAGTACTTC
CDR3 protein: CASSLLFGVETQYF

D gene: TRBD1
clone size: NA
V gene: TRBV27
CDR3 length: 13
J gene: TRBJ2-7
CDR3 DNA: TGTGCCAGCAGCGGACAGGGATCCTACGAGCAGTACTTC
CDR3 protein: CASSGQGSYEQYF

D gene: NA
clone size: few
V gene: TRBV6-5
CDR3 length: 15
J gene: TRBJ2-1
CDR3 DNA: TGTGCCAGCAAGGGGATTCGAACAGGCGTCAATGAGCAGTTCTTC
CDR3 protein: CASKGIRTGVNEQFF

D gene: TRBD2
clone size: few
V gene: TRBV30
CDR3 length: 15
J gene: TRBJ2-4
CDR3 DNA: TGTGCCTGGAGTGGGGGATATGGCGGGAGGAACATTCAGTACTTC
CDR3 protein: CAWSGGYGGRNIQYF

D gene: TRBD2
clone size: NA
V gene: TRBV7-9
CDR3 length: 19
J gene: TRBJ2-3
CDR3 DNA: TGTGCCAGCAGCTCACCGGGACTAGCGGGTTATTTAAGCACAGATACGCAGTATTTT
CDR3 protein: CASSSPGLAGYLSTDTQYF

D gene: TRBD2
clone size: few
V gene: TRBV2
CDR3 length: 14
J gene: TRBJ2-1
CDR3 DNA: TGTGCCAGCAGAGGACTAGTCTCCTACAATGAGCAGTTCTTC
CDR3 protein: CASRGLVSYNEQFF

D gene: TRBD2
clone size: NA
V gene: TRBV19
CDR3 length: 18
J gene: TRBJ2-1
CDR3 DNA: TGTGCCAGTAGTATAGAAACGAAGGGTCTAGCGGGATACAATGAGCAGTTCTTC
CDR3 protein: CASSIETKGLAGYNEQFF

D gene: NA
clone size: NA
V gene: TRBV9
CDR3 length: 14
J gene: TRBJ1-4
CDR3 DNA: TGTGCCAGCAGCGTAGATGCTTCAATGAAGCAACTGTTTTTT
CDR3 protein: CASSVDASMKQLFF

D gene: TRBD2
clone size: few
V gene: TRBV25-1
CDR3 length: 12
J gene: TRBJ2-7
CDR3 DNA: TGTGCCAGCCGGGGAGGGTCCTACGAGCAGTACTTC
CDR3 protein: CASRGGSYEQYF

D gene: NA
clone size: NA
V gene: TRBV30
CDR3 length: 13
J gene: TRBJ1-5
CDR3 DNA: TGTGCCTTTGCCTACAGGGACGGCCAGCCCCAGCATTTT
CDR3 protein: CAFAYRDGQPQHF

D gene: TRBD1
clone size: NA
V gene: TRBV7-3
CDR3 length: 14
J gene: TRBJ2-5
CDR3 DNA: TGTGCCAGCAGCGCTCGGGACAGACAAGAGACCCAGTACTTC
CDR3 protein: CASSARDRQETQYF

D gene: TRBD2
clone size: few
V gene: TRBV11-2
CDR3 length: 17
J gene: TRBJ2-3
CDR3 DNA: TGTGCCAGCAGTTCCCTCGGGGCTCGGGGGGGGGCAGATACGCAGTATTTT
CDR3 protein: CASSSLGARGGADTQYF

D gene: NA
clone size: NA
V gene: TRBV7-6
CDR3 length: 14
J gene: TRBJ1-5
CDR3 DNA: TGTGCCAGCAGCTCTACCTCGGGAGATCAGCCCCAGCATTTT
CDR3 protein: CASSSTSGDQPQHF

D gene: TRBD1
clone size: NA
V gene: TRBV11-2
CDR3 length: 16
J gene: TRBJ2-7
CDR3 DNA: TGTGCCAGCAGCCCCCGGTTGGGGACAGGGGCCCACGAGCAGTACTTC
CDR3 protein: CASSPRLGTGAHEQYF

D gene: NA
clone size: few
V gene: TRBV5-4
CDR3 length: 16
J gene: TRBJ2-1
CDR3 DNA: TGTGCCAGCAGCTTGGTTAAACTAGTTCAGTACAATGAGCAGTTCTTC
CDR3 protein: CASSLVKLVQYNEQFF

D gene: NA
clone size: few
V gene: TRBV15
CDR3 length: 17
J gene: TRBJ2-3
CDR3 DNA: TGTGCCACCAGCAGAGAGTGGGGGGAGGCGAGCACAGATACGCAGTATTTT
CDR3 protein: CATSREWGEASTDTQYF

D gene: TRBD1
clone size: NA
V gene: TRBV7-3
CDR3 length: 16
J gene: TRBJ1-1
CDR3 DNA: TGTGCCAGCAGCTTAACCCGGGACAGCGGCTCCACTGAAGCTTTCTTT
CDR3 protein: CASSLTRDSGSTEAFF

D gene: TRBD2
clone size: few
V gene: TRBV9
CDR3 length: 16
J gene: TRBJ2-2
CDR3 DNA: TGTGCCAGCAGTACCGGACTAGCGGGAGGAACCGGGGAGCTGTTTTTT
CDR3 protein: CASSTGLAGGTGELFF

D gene: NA
clone size: NA
V gene: TRBV7-2
CDR3 length: 13
J gene: TRBJ2-3
CDR3 DNA: TGTGCCAGCAGCTTAGTCGGCACAGATACGCAGTATTTT
CDR3 protein: CASSLVGTDTQYF

D gene: NA
clone size: few
V gene: TRBV7-8
CDR3 length: 15
J gene: TRBJ2-5
CDR3 DNA: TGTGCCAGCAGCTTATCGTGGGCCTCTCAAGAGACCCAGTACTTC
CDR3 protein: CASSLSWASQETQYF

D gene: NA
clone size: NA
V gene: TRBV18
CDR3 length: 15
J gene: TRBJ2-6
CDR3 DNA: TGTGCCAGCTCACCGCGGGACTCTGGGGCCAACGTCCTGACTTTC
CDR3 protein: CASSPRDSGANVLTF

D gene: TRBD1
clone size: few
V gene: TRBV19
CDR3 length: 15
J gene: TRBJ1-4
CDR3 DNA: TGTGCCAGTAGTATGTCCCCGGACAGGAATGAAAAACTGTTTTTT
CDR3 protein: CASSMSPDRNEKLFF

D gene: TRBD2
clone size: NA
V gene: TRBV9
CDR3 length: 16
J gene: TRBJ2-3
CDR3 DNA: TGTGCCAGCAGCGCAGCGGGAGTGGTGGGCACAGATACGCAGTATTTT
CDR3 protein: CASSAAGVVGTDTQYF

D gene: TRBD1
clone size: NA
V gene: TRBV28
CDR3 length: 16
J gene: TRBJ1-2
CDR3 DNA: TGTGCCAGCTTCCCTTGGGGAGGGGACAGGACTTATGGCTACACCTTC
CDR3 protein: CASFPWGGDRTYGYTF

D gene: NA
clone size: NA
V gene: TRBV30
CDR3 length: 13
J gene: TRBJ1-4
CDR3 DNA: TGTGCCTGGACCGGGGGGACGGGTGAAAAACTGTTTTTT
CDR3 protein: CAWTGGTGEKLFF

D gene: NA
clone size: NA
V gene: TRBV10-3
CDR3 length: 13
J gene: TRBJ2-3
CDR3 DNA: TGTGCCATCAGTGGAGAGAGCACAGATACGCAGTATTTT
CDR3 protein: CAISGESTDTQYF

D gene: NA
clone size: NA
V gene: TRBV25-1
CDR3 length: 11
J gene: TRBJ2-1
CDR3 DNA: TGTGCCAGCAGTGAAAGGAGGGAGCAGTTCTTC
CDR3 protein: CASSERREQFF

D gene: NA
clone size: NA
V gene: TRBV9
CDR3 length: 19
J gene: TRBJ2-3
CDR3 DNA: TGTGCCAGCGTTAGGCACCGGGACACCCGTACTATCAGCACAGATACGCAGTATTTT
CDR3 protein: CASVRHRDTRTISTDTQYF

D gene: TRBD1
clone size: few
V gene: TRBV5-1
CDR3 length: 14
J gene: TRBJ1-2
CDR3 DNA: TGCGCCAGCAGCTATGACAGGGGTGCCTATGGCTACACCTTC
CDR3 protein: CASSYDRGAYGYTF

D gene: TRBD2
clone size: NA
V gene: TRBV9
CDR3 length: 15
J gene: TRBJ2-3
CDR3 DNA: TGTGCCAGCAGCGTAAAATTAGCGGGGGGGGATACGCAGTATTTT
CDR3 protein: CASSVKLAGGDTQYF

D gene: TRBD1
clone size: few
V gene: TRBV14
CDR3 length: 15
J gene: TRBJ2-3
CDR3 DNA: TGTGCCAGCACAAGGGACAGGGTGAGCACAGATACGCAGTATTTT
CDR3 protein: CASTRDRVSTDTQYF

D gene: TRBD1
clone size: NA
V gene: TRBV5-1
CDR3 length: 16
J gene: TRBJ2-5
CDR3 DNA: TGCGCCAGCAGCAGGAGATCCCGGGACAGGGAAGAGACCCAGTACTTC
CDR3 protein: CASSRRSRDREETQYF

D gene: TRBD2
clone size: few
V gene: TRBV7-2
CDR3 length: 15
J gene: TRBJ2-5
CDR3 DNA: TGTGCCTTCAAGGGACTAGCGGGAGTTAAAGAGACCCAGTACTTC
CDR3 protein: CAFKGLAGVKETQYF